The rows below give T cell receptor beta chains drawn from one sample of a study of tumor-infiltrating lymphocytes in oesophageal squamous cell carcinoma. TCRdb analysed the PCR reads with MiXCR anew, one entry per CDR3 protein. The sample yields just under 20,000 distinct CDR3 sequences, 40% to 45% seen once. Sequencing used normal esophageal tissue next to the tumor. The receptors were sampled from a male donor with esophageal squamous cell carcinoma. Both conserved end residues are part of each CDR3. A D gene is named only where the DNA matches it firmly. Not every row has a clone size; where given, it reads once, few, many or a size class.

D,size,V,J,CDR3,DNA
NA,NA,TRBV10-3,TRBJ2-5,CAIRGIQGETQYF,TGTGCCATCAGGGGCATACAGGGAGAGACCCAGTACTTC
TRBD2,once,TRBV12-3/TRBV12-4,TRBJ2-3,CASSLRRSGTSGRVANTGELYF,TGTGCCAGCAGTTTAAGGCGCTCCGGGACTAGCGGGAGGGTGGCGAACACCGGGGAGCTGTATTTT
TRBD1,many,TRBV7-9,TRBJ2-1,CASSSKVGTGDYYEQFF,TGTGCCAGCAGCTCTAAAGTGGGGACAGGGGATTACTACGAGCAGTTCTTC
NA,few,TRBV20-1,TRBJ2-7,CSARGEGISYEQYF,TGCAGTGCTAGAGGTGAGGGTATCTCCTACGAGCAGTACTTC
TRBD2,NA,TRBV7-3,TRBJ2-5,CVSSKLAGVMDEQHF,TGTGTCAGCAGCAAACTAGCGGGAGTTATGGATGAGCAGCACTTC
NA,NA,TRBV7-8,TRBJ2-3,CASSFHIDSADTQYF,TGTGCCAGCAGCTTCCACATCGACAGCGCAGATACGCAGTATTTT
NA,few,TRBV11-2,TRBJ2-7,CASRTPREAYEQYF,TGTGCCAGCAGGACCCCAAGGGAAGCTTACGAGCAGTACTTC
NA,NA,TRBV7-2,TRBJ2-3,CASSFAGAADTQYF,TGTGCCAGCAGCTTTGCGGGGGCGGCAGATACGCAGTATTTT
NA,NA,TRBV7-6,TRBJ2-5,CASSLYRQETQYF,TGTGCCAGCAGCTTATATCGCCAAGAGACCCAGTACTTC
TRBD1,NA,TRBV6-8,TRBJ2-3,CASRTGRSDSQYF,TGTGCCAGCAGGACAGGGCGGTCAGATTCGCAGTATTTT
NA,NA,TRBV7-6,TRBJ2-7,CASEPGPLLYEQYF,TGTGCTAGCGAGCCAGGGCCGTTATTATACGAGCAGTACTTC
NA,NA,TRBV6-1,TRBJ2-5,CASSTIQETQYF,TGTGCCAGCAGCACTATCCAAGAGACCCAGTACTTC
NA,many,TRBV5-1,TRBJ2-3,CASSFRDSTDTQYF,TGCGCCAGCAGCTTTAGGGACAGCACAGATACGCAGTATTTT
TRBD1,NA,TRBV6-6,TRBJ2-5,CASSYRPGQGIGTQYF,TGTGCCAGCAGTTATCGACCGGGACAGGGGATTGGGACCCAGTACTTC
NA,NA,TRBV7-3,TRBJ2-4,CASSLEGGADWIIAKNIQYF,TGTGCCAGCAGCTTAGAAGGGGGGGCGGACTGGATAATAGCCAAAAACATTCAGTACTTC
NA,few,TRBV29-1,TRBJ1-5,CSVVDIGQPQHF,TGCAGCGTTGTGGACATCGGGCAGCCCCAGCATTTT
NA,NA,TRBV6-1,TRBJ1-6,CASNVGLNNSPLHF,TGTGCCAGCAACGTAGGACTGAATAATTCACCCCTCCACTTT
NA,once,TRBV7-6,TRBJ2-1,CASTGRPSSYEQFF,TGTGCCAGCACGGGACGGCCGAGCTCCTACGAGCAGTTCTTC
TRBD2,NA,TRBV5-3,TRBJ2-1,CASSLRQTTASGRRGETQYF,TGTGCCAGCAGCTTGAGGCAGACTACGGCTAGCGGGAGAAGGGGAGAGACCCAGTACTTT
TRBD1,medium-sized,TRBV7-3,TRBJ2-7,CASSLRTGLNEQYF,TGTGCCAGCAGCCTTAGGACAGGGTTAAACGAGCAGTACTTC
NA,few,TRBV19,TRBJ1-2,CASSISRYGYTF,TGTGCCAGTAGTATCTCACGCTATGGCTACACCTTC